The table lists the clone carrying this TCR beta chain with a count of one. The germline CDR1 and CDR2 sequences are MDHEN and SYDVKM. The CDR3 sequence is 16 residues long. V was trimmed by 5 bases and J by 8 bases, leaving 22 bases between them. A roughly 120-subject validation cohort, separate from the roughly 670-subject first cohort, supplied the donors. This sample is drawn from a study of cytomegalovirus exposure and HLA in healthy donors. Study at large: A later analysis reported the approximately 120 validation repertoires used the same platform as the 550 to 700 first-cohort repertoires.

Repertoires were generated with immunoSEQ multiplex PCR, while TCRdb's copy carries only in-frame clones and drops some. The data hold hundreds of thousands of clones, with 86% observed a single time. J is TRBJ2-1 and V is TRBV28; the D gene is possibly TRBD2 (6 bases). The source material was PBMCs. This TCR came from a woman in her late teens or twenties in good health and CMV-seronegative. The CDR3 is CASSPAGSPTLHEQFF. The DNA of the CDR3 is TGTGCCAGCAGTCCGGCGGGGTCCCCGACCCTCCATGAGCAGTTCTTC. The full variable domain, with the rest looked up from reference TRBV28 and TRBJ2-1, is DVKVTQSSRYLVKRTGEKVFLECVQDMDHENMFWYRQDPGLGLRLIYFSYDVKMKEKGDIPEGYSVSREKKERFSLILESASTNQTSMYLCASSPAGSPTLHEQFFGPGTRLTVL.